The 27 T cell receptor beta chains listed next were all sequenced from one sample in a study of shared clonotypes between healthy human individuals. The data were produced by immunoSEQ multiplex PCR, yet TCRdb's version contains in-frame clones alone and is incomplete. This table has about 2 million clones, over 85% appearing once. Sequencing used naive CD4+ T cells sorted from blood. As for subset: CD45RA+ positively selected. These receptors were collected from a man aged 18-30 years in good health.

The chain combines TRBV30 with TRBJ1-4, with D uncertain. Trimming cost V 4 bases and J 7 bases, with 16 bases left between them. Germline values: CDR1 GTSNPN, CDR2 SVGIG (reference sequence). The CDR3 is made up of 14 amino acids. This chain's CDR3 is CAWNHPESGEKLFF. The CDR3 nucleotides read TGTGCCTGGAACCACCCCGAGAGCGGTGAAAAACTGTTTTTT. Full variable domain (missing parts from reference TRBV30 and TRBJ1-4): SQTIHQWPATLVQPVGSPLSLECTVEGTSNPNLYWYRQAAGRGLQLLFYSVGIGQISSEVPQNLSASRPQDRQFILSSKKLLLSDSGFYLCAWNHPESGEKLFFGSGTQLSVL.

The chain uses TRBV6-6 and TRBJ2-1; D unclear. The CDR3 spans 14 residues. Germline V gene sequence: CDR1 MNHNY, CDR2 SVGAGI (reference sequence). V lost 6 bases to trimming and J lost 1 base, with 10 bases between them. As DNA, the CDR3 is TGTGCCAGCAGGTTTCATCGTTCCTACAATGAGCAGTTCTTC. Translated, it gives CASRFHRSYNEQFF.

The rearrangement links TRBV2 to TRBJ2-1, with 7 nucleotides matching TRBD1. The CDR3 consists of 15 residues. Germline CDR1 is SNHLY and CDR2 is FYNNEI. V lost 4 bases to trimming and J lost 3 bases; unmatched junction nucleotides: 6. CDR3 sequence reads: CASSAEQGNYNEQFF. The CDR3 DNA reads TGTGCCAGCAGTGCCGAACAGGGGAACTACAATGAGCAGTTCTTC.

The gene calls are TRBV28 and TRBJ1-3, with TRBD1 matching 7 bases. V was pared by 7 bases and J by 0 bases, with 9 bases of the junction left unmatched. Germline V CDR1 and CDR2: MDHEN, SYDVKM. This CDR3 spans 16 amino acids. CDR3 protein: CASNKGRDSSGNTIYF. DNA of the CDR3: TGTGCCAGCAACAAAGGGAGGGACAGCTCTGGAAACACCATATATTTT.

The V gene is TRBV30, the J gene TRBJ1-1; D ambiguous. Germline-derived CDR1 and CDR2 are GTSNPN and SVGIG (reference sequence). Between the trimmed V and J ends, which lost 2 bases and 4 bases, there was a span of 11 bases. The CDR3 length is 13 residues. The CDR3 loop is CAWSKGRGTEAFF. The CDR3 nucleotides are TGTGCCTGGAGTAAAGGGAGAGGCACTGAAGCTTTCTTT. Complete variable domain (other parts from reference TRBV30 and TRBJ1-1): SQTIHQWPATLVQPVGSPLSLECTVEGTSNPNLYWYRQAAGRGLQLLFYSVGIGQISSEVPQNLSASRPQDRQFILSSKKLLLSDSGFYLCAWSKGRGTEAFFGQGTRLTVV.

The chain links TRBV4-1 to TRBJ2-7, with 7 bases that match TRBD1. V trimming: 3 bases; J trimming: 0 bases; junction bases outside the gene matches: 8. In germline, CDR1 is MGHRA, CDR2 YSYEKL. This CDR3 is built from 16 residues. The CDR3 reads CASSQDDRASSYEQYF. The CDR3 region has the DNA TGCGCCAGCAGCCAGGACGACAGGGCAAGCTCCTACGAGCAGTACTTC.

The genes are TRBV7-9 and TRBJ1-6; D call uncertain. Trimming removed 0 bases at V and 9 bases at J, with 9 bases between. The germline V gene has CDR1 SEHNR and CDR2 FQNEAQ (reference sequence). There are 14 residues in the CDR3. CDR3 sequence: CASSLAAPASPLHF. The CDR3 nucleotides are TGTGCCAGCAGCTTAGCAGCTCCGGCTTCACCCCTCCACTTT.

Only a few counts were recorded for this clone. The same CDR3 is also encoded by other DNA sequences in this sample. CDR3 nucleotides: TGTGCCAGTAGTACGACAGGGGGGAATTCACCCCTCCACTTT. Protein: CASSTTGGNSPLHF. The chain is built from TRBV19 and TRBJ1-6; 9 nucleotides match TRBD1. CDR1 and CDR2 (germline): LNHDA, SQIVND (reference sequence). V lost 4 bases, J lost 7 bases, and 2 bases stayed unmatched. The CDR3 runs to 14 residues.

CDR3 DNA: TGCAGCGGACAAAAAGGACAAAAATCCGATACGCAGTATTTT. As protein: CSGQKGQKSDTQYF. This chain uses TRBV29-1 with TRBJ2-3; a weak D match, TRBD1 (5 bases). The V gene's germline CDR1 is SQVTM and CDR2 ANQGSEA. The CDR3 is 14 residues long. V was pared by 7 bases and J by 6 bases, with 20 bases between.

The chain joins TRBV6-5 to TRBJ1-2; the D gene is possibly TRBD1 (5 bases). V gave up 9 bases and J gave up 0 bases, with 11 bases separating them. Looked up from germline, CDR1 is MNHEY and CDR2 is SVGAGI. The CDR3 runs to 13 residues. The CDR3 reads CASGTATNYGYTF. The CDR3 DNA reads TGTGCCAGTGGGACCGCGACTAACTATGGCTACACCTTC.

J is TRBJ1-5 and V is TRBV2; unclear D gene. The CDR3 runs to 17 residues. CDR1 is SNHLY and CDR2 is FYNNEI in the germline V gene. Trimming stripped 2 bases from V and 3 bases from J, with 17 bases between. The chain's CDR3 is CASSEFSGRSFNQPQHF. The CDR3 nucleotides read TGTGCCAGCAGTGAATTTAGCGGGCGGAGCTTCAATCAGCCCCAGCATTTT.

The CDR3 DNA reads as TGTGCCAGCAGTGCCCACAGGGGGCAAGGAAAAGAGACCCAGTACTTC. Translating gives CASSAHRGQGKETQYF. The chain couples TRBV6-6 to TRBJ2-5; 9 nucleotides agree with TRBD1. The V and J ends lost 5 bases and 3 bases, in that order; junction bases with no gene match: 10. The CDR3 loop spans 16 amino acids. In germline, CDR1 is MNHNY, CDR2 SVGAGI (reference sequence).

This rearrangement joins TRBV2 to TRBJ1-1; D call uncertain. V lost 6 bases and J 1 base, leaving 6 bases between the germline ends. Per germline, CDR1 SNHLY and CDR2 FYNNEI. This CDR3 contains 12 residues. The CDR3 reads CASSKTNTEAFF. Here the CDR3 DNA reads TGTGCCAGCAGCAAGACGAACACTGAAGCTTTCTTT.

The chain uses TRBV21-1 and TRBJ1-5; the tabulated D call, TRBD1, remains unverified against the DNA. TRBV21-1 is designated a pseudogene. CDR3 length: 16 amino acids. The CDR3 DNA reads as TGTGCCAGCAGCACCATACACCGCCATATTGATCAGCCCCAGCATTTT. It is translated as CASSTIHRHIDQPQHF.

V usage is TRBV5-6 and J usage is TRBJ2-5; the D gene is possibly TRBD1 (5 bases). There are 14 residues in the CDR3. Trimming stripped 4 bases from V and 0 bases from J, with 10 bases between. Germline CDR1 is SGHDT and CDR2 is YYEEEE. CDR3 region: CASSRAGNQETQYF. The CDR3 DNA is TGTGCCAGCAGCAGGGCAGGGAACCAAGAGACCCAGTACTTC. Using reference TRBV5-6 and TRBJ2-5 for the parts outside the CDR3, the full variable domain is DAGVTQSPTHLIKTRGQQVTLRCSPKSGHDTVSWYQQALGQGPQFIFQYYEEEERQRGNFPDRFSGHQFPNYSSELNVNALLLGDSALYLCASSRAGNQETQYFGPGTRLLVL.

The rearrangement uses TRBV5-8 and TRBJ2-7; D tentatively fits TRBD1 or TRBD2 (5 bases each). Germline lookup yields CDR1 SGHTS and CDR2 YDEGEE. This CDR3 comprises 13 residues. The V end lost 4 bases, the J end lost 3 bases, and 11 bases lay between the germline ends. The CDR3 spells CASSVGVGYEQYF. The CDR3 region has the DNA TGTGCCAGCAGCGTGGGGGTCGGCTACGAGCAGTACTTC.

The chain recombines TRBV2 with TRBJ1-5; 9 bases agree with TRBD1. The germline V gene encodes CDR1 SNHLY and CDR2 FYNNEI. V was pared by 5 bases and J by 0 bases, with 5 bases of the junction left unmatched. The CDR3 runs to 16 residues. Here the CDR3 DNA reads TGTGCCAGCAGTCGGCGGACAGGGGATAGCAATCAGCCCCAGCATTTT. Its translation is CASSRRTGDSNQPQHF.

The chain is built from TRBV11-3 and TRBJ2-2; D unclear. The CDR3 consists of 13 residues. V was cut by 0 bases and J by 7 bases, with 6 bases left in between. CDR1 and CDR2 from the germline V gene are SGHNT and YENEEA. The CDR3 loop reads CASSLEGGGELFF. CDR3 DNA sequence: TGTGCCAGCAGCTTAGAGGGCGGCGGGGAGCTGTTTTTT.

This sequence joins TRBV7-9 and TRBJ2-2; D is perhaps TRBD1 or TRBD2 (5 bases each). Germline CDR1 and CDR2: SEHNR and FQNEAQ (reference sequence). Trimming cost V 1 base and J 4 bases, with 10 bases left between them. CDR3 length: 15 residues. CDR3 amino acids: CASSLEGAGTGELFF. CDR3 bases: TGTGCCAGCAGCTTAGAAGGGGCGGGCACCGGGGAGCTGTTTTTT.

The CDR3 region is CAWSSPGGLNEKLFF. In nucleotides, the CDR3 is TGTGCCTGGAGTTCCCCAGGGGGCCTTAATGAAAAACTGTTTTTT. The V call is TRBV30, the J call TRBJ1-4; 8 bases line up with TRBD1. The CDR3 sequence is 15 residues long. V dropped 2 bases and J dropped 4; count of bases not matched to a gene: 6. The germline CDR1 and CDR2 sequences are GTSNPN and SVGIG (reference sequence).

The chain recombines TRBV28 with TRBJ2-1; D may be TRBD1 or TRBD2 (6 bases each). Trimming removed 4 bases from V and 4 bases from J, with 14 bases in between. CDR1 and CDR2 (germline): MDHEN, SYDVKM. The CDR3 is 15 residues long. In nucleotides, the CDR3 is TGTGCCAGCAGTTCCGGTGGGGGGCGTTACAATGAGCAGTTCTTC. Its translation is CASSSGGGRYNEQFF.

The chain is built from TRBV18 and TRBJ2-5; no clear D gene. Germline V gene data show CDR1 as KGHSH and CDR2 as LQKENI. Trimming took 1 base from V and 5 from J, leaving 11 bases between them. The length of the CDR3 is 14 residues. Written as DNA, the CDR3 is TGTGCCAGCTCACCACTAGACGTTCGGGAGACCCAGTACTTC. The encoded protein is CASSPLDVRETQYF.

This clone has a single count. The chain has TRBV5-1 and TRBJ1-3; 10 bases are a match to TRBD1. CDR3 length equals 16 residues. CDR1 and CDR2 (germline): SGHRS, YFSETQ. Trimming removed 2 bases from V and 4 bases from J; junction bases left unmatched: 6. The CDR3, as DNA: TGCGCCAGCAGCTTAATGGACAGGGGGAAGGGAAACACCATATATTTT. Amino acids: CASSLMDRGKGNTIYF.

The V gene is TRBV18, the J gene TRBJ1-2; 8 bases agree with TRBD1. This CDR3 contains 17 residues. Trimming removed 3 bases from V and 7 bases from J; junction bases left unmatched: 16. The germline CDR1 and CDR2 sequences are KGHSH and LQKENI. The CDR3 region has the DNA TGTGCCAGCTCACCGGCCGGGACAGGACTTCTGTTGGGTGGCTACACCTTC. The encoded protein is CASSPAGTGLLLGGYTF.

To note about this clone: Other DNA sequences in this sample translate to the same CDR3. J is TRBJ1-1 and V is TRBV6-1, with D possibly being TRBD1 (5 bases). The V end lost 5 bases, the J end lost 0 bases, and 7 bases lay between the germline ends. Germline values: CDR1 MNHNS, CDR2 SASEGT. The CDR3 contains 13 residues. DNA of the CDR3: TGTGCCAGCAGTACAGGCATGAACACTGAAGCTTTCTTT. Translation: CASSTGMNTEAFF.

The rearrangement links TRBV5-6 to TRBJ2-7, with 10 bases fitting TRBD1. The CDR3 has 15 amino acids. Germline trimming cut 4 bases from V and 3 bases from J; bases unmatched to any gene: 7. Germline V gene data show CDR1 as SGHDT and CDR2 as YYEEEE. CDR3 protein: CASSPRQGAGYEQYF. As DNA, the CDR3 is TGTGCCAGCAGCCCCAGACAGGGGGCGGGCTACGAGCAGTACTTC.

About this clone itself: Mismatch with germline at one junction end may stem from a read error. The chain recombines TRBV5-3 with TRBJ1-1; tentative D call: TRBD1 (6 bases). TRBV5-3 has ORF status, its function being uncertain. This CDR3 is 15 amino acids long. The CDR3 reads CASSLQGSMNTEAFF. The CDR3 nucleotides read TGTGCCAGCAGCTTACAGGGATCCATGAACACTGAAGCTTTCTTT.